This T cell receptor (beta chain) was observed in a study of blood T cells in healthy people across ages. Overall study results and limits: Estimates of total diversity, which came from one million sequenced T cells, were considered to be underestimates.

Donors were systemically healthy Caucasian individuals from Russia aged 6 to 90 years. Next came a second PCR, run for about 6 to 11 cycles, which used a sample-barcoded 5' primer along with a J-beta primer mix. TCRdb re-called the 5' RACE reads through MiXCR, storing one row per CDR3 protein. The table records some 1.5 million distinct CDR3 sequences, roughly two fifths of them present only once. Germline V gene sequence: CDR1 ENHRY, CDR2 SYGVKD. V dropped 4 bases and J dropped 6; count of bases not matched to a gene: 7. This CDR3 has 14 amino acids. There are a few counts of this clonotype. The antigen remains unidentified.

The chain recombines TRBV10-3 with TRBJ2-3, with 7 bases fitting TRBD1. This TCR derives from a woman under 30 in good health. The material sequenced was blood. The CDR3 loop is CAISGRTGADTQYF. DNA for the CDR3: TGTGCCATCAGTGGGAGGACAGGAGCGGATACGCAGTATTTT.